This T cell receptor (beta chain) was observed in a study of T cells after yellow fever vaccination. TCR cDNA, made by 5'RACE template switching, carried an added universal primer site and UMIs. Each CDR3 protein gets one entry after TCRdb re-called the 5' RACE reads with MiXCR. The table records around 50,000 distinct CDR3 sequences, more than 6% of them present only once. Overall study findings and caveats: Detected again after the booster were most primary-vaccination clones, at about 96% CD4 and approximately 87% CD8. Though weaker, the secondary response peaked faster, on day 5 versus 15.

Trimming took off 6 bases at V and 10 bases at J, with 16 bases between the two ends. Germline V gives CDR1 MNHNS, CDR2 SASEGT. The CDR3 is 14 amino acids. The sequenced sample was PBMCs, either bulk or a sorted T-cell subset (CD4+, CD8+, memory, or dextramer-sorted; not recorded which), obtained 45 days after the yellow fever booster vaccination. V usage is TRBV6-1 and J usage is TRBJ1-6; D gene unclear. The source is a man aged 25-40 years who received the YFV17D yellow fever vaccine. The CDR3, as DNA: TGTGCCAGCAGGTTTACGATGGGAGGATCACCCCTCCACTTT. Amino acid sequence: CASRFTMGGSPLHF.